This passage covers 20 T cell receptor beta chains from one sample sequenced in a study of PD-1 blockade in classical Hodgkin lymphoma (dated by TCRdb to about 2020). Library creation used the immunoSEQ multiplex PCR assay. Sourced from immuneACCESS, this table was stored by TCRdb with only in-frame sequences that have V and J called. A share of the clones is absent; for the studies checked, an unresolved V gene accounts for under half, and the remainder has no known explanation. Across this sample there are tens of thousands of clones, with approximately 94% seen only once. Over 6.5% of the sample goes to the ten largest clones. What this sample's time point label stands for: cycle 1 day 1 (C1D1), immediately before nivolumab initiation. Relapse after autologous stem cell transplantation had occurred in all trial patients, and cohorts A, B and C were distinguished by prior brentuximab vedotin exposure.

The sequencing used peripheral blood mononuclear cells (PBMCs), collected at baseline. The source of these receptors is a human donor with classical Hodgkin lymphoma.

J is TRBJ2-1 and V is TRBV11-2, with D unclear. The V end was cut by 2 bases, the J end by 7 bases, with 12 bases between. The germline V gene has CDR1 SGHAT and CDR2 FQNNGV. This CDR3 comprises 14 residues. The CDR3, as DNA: TGTGCCAGCAGCTTAAGGCAGGCCAGAAATGAGCAGTTCTTC. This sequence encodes CASSLRQARNEQFF.

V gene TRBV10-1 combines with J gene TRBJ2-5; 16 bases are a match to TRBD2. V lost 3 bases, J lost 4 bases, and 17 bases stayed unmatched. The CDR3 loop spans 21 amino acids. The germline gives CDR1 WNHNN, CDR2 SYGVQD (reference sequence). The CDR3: CASSDPAPGLAGGVSRETQYF. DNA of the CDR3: TGCGCCAGCAGTGACCCTGCTCCGGGACTAGCGGGGGGGGTGAGCCGAGAGACCCAGTACTTC.

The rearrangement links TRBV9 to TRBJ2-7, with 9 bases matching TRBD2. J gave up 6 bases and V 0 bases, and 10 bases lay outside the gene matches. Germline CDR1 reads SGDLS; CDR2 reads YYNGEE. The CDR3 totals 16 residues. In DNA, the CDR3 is TGTGCCAGCAGCGTAGACGTAGCGGGAGAAACTCGCGAGCAGTACTTC. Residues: CASSVDVAGETREQYF.

CDR3: CASNGEQSPWTLEKLFF. The CDR3 bases are TGCGCCAGCAACGGGGAACAAAGCCCCTGGACCCTTGAAAAACTGTTTTTT. The chain employs TRBV23-1 and TRBJ1-4; D ambiguous. TRBV23-1 is treated as an ORF (open reading frame) with a function not yet certain. The CDR3 runs 17 residues. Between the trimmed V and J ends, which lost 7 bases and 7 bases, there was a span of 25 bases.

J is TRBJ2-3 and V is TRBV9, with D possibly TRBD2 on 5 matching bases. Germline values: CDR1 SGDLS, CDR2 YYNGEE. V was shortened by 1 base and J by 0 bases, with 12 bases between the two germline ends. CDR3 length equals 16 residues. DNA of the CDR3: TGTGCCAGCAGCGTACAGGTGGGGAGTAGCACAGATACGCAGTATTTT. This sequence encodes CASSVQVGSSTDTQYF.

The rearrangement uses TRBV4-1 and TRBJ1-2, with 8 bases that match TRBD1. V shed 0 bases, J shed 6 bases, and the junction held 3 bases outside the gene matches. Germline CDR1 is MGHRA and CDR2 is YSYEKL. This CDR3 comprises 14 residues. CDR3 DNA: TGCGCCAGCAGCCAAGAAACAGGGGGAAATGGCTACACCTTC. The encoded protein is CASSQETGGNGYTF.

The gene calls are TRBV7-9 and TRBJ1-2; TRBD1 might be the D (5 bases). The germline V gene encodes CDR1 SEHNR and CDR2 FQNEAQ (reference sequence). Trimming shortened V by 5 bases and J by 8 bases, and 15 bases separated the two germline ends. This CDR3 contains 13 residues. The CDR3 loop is CASSIIREEGYTF. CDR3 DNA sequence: TGTGCCAGCAGCATAATCAGGGAGGAAGGCTACACCTTC.

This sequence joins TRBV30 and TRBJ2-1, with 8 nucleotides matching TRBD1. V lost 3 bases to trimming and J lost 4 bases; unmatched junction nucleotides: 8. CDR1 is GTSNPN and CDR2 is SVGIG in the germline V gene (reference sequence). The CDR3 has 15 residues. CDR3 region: CAWRAGGTEYNEQFF. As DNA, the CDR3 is TGTGCCTGGAGGGCAGGGGGCACAGAGTACAATGAGCAGTTCTTC.

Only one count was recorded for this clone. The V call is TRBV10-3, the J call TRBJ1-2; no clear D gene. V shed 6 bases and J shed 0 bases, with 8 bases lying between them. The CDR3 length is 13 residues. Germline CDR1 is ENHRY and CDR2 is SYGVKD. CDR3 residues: CAIRPGANYGYTF. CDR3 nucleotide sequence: TGTGCCATCAGACCCGGAGCTAACTATGGCTACACCTTC.

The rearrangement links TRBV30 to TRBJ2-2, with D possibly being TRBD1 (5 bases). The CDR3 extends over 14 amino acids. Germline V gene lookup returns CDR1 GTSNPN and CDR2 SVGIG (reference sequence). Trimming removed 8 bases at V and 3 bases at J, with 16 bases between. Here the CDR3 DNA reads TGTGCCGGGGTACGGCAGGGCTACACCGGGGAGCTGTTTTTT. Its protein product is CAGVRQGYTGELFF.

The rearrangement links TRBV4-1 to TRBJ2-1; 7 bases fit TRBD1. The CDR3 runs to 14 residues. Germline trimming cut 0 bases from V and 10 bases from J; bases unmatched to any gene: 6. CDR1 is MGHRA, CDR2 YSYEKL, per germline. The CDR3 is CASSQEEGAREQFF. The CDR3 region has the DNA TGCGCCAGCAGCCAAGAAGAGGGGGCGAGGGAGCAGTTCTTC.

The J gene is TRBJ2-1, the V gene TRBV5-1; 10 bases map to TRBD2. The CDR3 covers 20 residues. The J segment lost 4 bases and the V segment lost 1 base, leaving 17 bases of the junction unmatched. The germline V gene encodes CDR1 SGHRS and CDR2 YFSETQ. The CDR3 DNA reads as TGCGCCAGCAGCTTGTCGGGGGCTCGGCTAGCGGGAGCCCTATACAATGAGCAGTTCTTC. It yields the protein CASSLSGARLAGALYNEQFF.

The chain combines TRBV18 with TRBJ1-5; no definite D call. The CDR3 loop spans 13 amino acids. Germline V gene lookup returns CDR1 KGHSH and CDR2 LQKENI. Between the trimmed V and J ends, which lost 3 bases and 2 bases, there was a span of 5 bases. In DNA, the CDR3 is TGTGCCAGCTCACCCACCGGCAATCAGCCCCAGCATTTT. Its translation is CASSPTGNQPQHF.

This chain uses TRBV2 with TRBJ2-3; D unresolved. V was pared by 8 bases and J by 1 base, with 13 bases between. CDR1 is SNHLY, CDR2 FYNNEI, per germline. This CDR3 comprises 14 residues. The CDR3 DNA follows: TGTGCCAGCCAAGATAGTTTGGGCACAGATACGCAGTATTTT. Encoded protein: CASQDSLGTDTQYF. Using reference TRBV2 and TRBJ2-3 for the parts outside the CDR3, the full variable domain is EPEVTQTPSHQVTQMGQEVILRCVPISNHLYFYWYRQILGQKVEFLVSFYNNEISEKSEIFDDQFSVERPDGSNFTLKIRSTKLEDSAMYFCASQDSLGTDTQYFGPGTRLTVL.

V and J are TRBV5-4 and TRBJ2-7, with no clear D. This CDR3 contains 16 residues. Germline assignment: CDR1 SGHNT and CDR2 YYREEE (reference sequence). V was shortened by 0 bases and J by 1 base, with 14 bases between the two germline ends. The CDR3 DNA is TGTGCCAGCAGCTTGGGTACAAGGCCCGAATCCTACGAGCAGTACTTC. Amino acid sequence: CASSLGTRPESYEQYF.

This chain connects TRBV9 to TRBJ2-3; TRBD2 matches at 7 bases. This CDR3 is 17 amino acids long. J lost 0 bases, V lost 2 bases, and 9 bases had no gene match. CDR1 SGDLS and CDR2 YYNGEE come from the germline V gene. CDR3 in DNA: TGTGCCAGCAGCGTTCGAGGGAGGGACGGGAGCACAGATACGCAGTATTTT. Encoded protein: CASSVRGRDGSTDTQYF.

CDR3 amino acids: CASSHASGTSLLNEQFF. The CDR3 DNA follows: TGCGCCAGCAGCCACGCCTCCGGGACTAGCCTCCTCAATGAGCAGTTCTTC. The V gene is TRBV4-3, the J gene TRBJ2-1; the match to TRBD2 covers 9 bases. V lost 3 bases and J lost 6; bases outside the gene matches: 12. CDR3 length equals 17 residues. Germline-derived CDR1 and CDR2 are LGHNA and YSLEER.

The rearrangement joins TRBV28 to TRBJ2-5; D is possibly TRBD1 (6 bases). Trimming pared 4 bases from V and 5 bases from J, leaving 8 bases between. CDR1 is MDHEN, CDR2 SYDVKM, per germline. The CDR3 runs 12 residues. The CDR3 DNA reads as TGTGCCAGCAGTTCAGGGGAGGAGACCCAGTACTTC. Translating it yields CASSSGEETQYF.

The CDR3 DNA reads as TGTGCCAGCAGACCGACTAGCGGGAGTAATCGTGAGCAGTTCTTC. It codes for CASRPTSGSNREQFF. This chain uses TRBV2 with TRBJ2-1; 12 positions agree with TRBD2. Trimming took 6 bases from V and 9 from J; bases not matched to a gene: 9. This CDR3 comprises 15 residues. Germline V gene sequence: CDR1 SNHLY, CDR2 FYNNEI.

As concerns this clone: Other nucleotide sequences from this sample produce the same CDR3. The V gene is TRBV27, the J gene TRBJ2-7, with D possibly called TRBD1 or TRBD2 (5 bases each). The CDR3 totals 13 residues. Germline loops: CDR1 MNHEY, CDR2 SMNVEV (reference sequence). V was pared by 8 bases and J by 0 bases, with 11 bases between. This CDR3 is CASSGRGSYEQYF. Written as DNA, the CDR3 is TGTGCCAGCTCGGGACGTGGCTCCTACGAGCAGTACTTC.